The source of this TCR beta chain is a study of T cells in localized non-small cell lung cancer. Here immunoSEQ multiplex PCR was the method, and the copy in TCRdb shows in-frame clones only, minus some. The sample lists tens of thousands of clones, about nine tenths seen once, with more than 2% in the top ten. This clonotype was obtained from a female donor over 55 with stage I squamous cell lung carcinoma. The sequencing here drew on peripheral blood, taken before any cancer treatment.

The CDR3 DNA reads TGCGCCAGCAGTCAGGTACAGGGGGCTCGGGGCTACACCTTC. Its protein is CASSQVQGARGYTF. The genes are TRBV23-1 and TRBJ1-2; 9 bases align to TRBD1. TRBV23-1 is assigned to the ORF class and has an uncertain function. V lost 3 bases to trimming and J lost 8 bases; unmatched junction nucleotides: 7. The CDR3 loop spans 14 amino acids.